These 29 T cell receptor beta chains originate from one sample sequenced in a study of T cell changes during pregnancy in multiple sclerosis. Sequenced by immunoSEQ multiplex PCR; TCRdb stores in-frame clones only, minus some. The sample has under 150,000 clones; less than 97% are singletons. Here the sequenced sample was peripheral blood, taken after pregnancy. These receptors came from a female donor with multiple sclerosis, enrolled in a pregnancy study.

The chain recombines TRBV7-6 with TRBJ1-5; a weak D match, TRBD1 (5 bases). In germline, CDR1 is SGHVS, CDR2 FNYEAQ. Trimming pared 5 bases from V and 0 bases from J, leaving 11 bases between. This CDR3 has 15 residues. The CDR3 here is CASSADTYSNQPQHF. The CDR3 nucleotides read TGTGCCAGCAGCGCGGACACCTATAGCAATCAGCCCCAGCATTTT.

This chain connects TRBV11-1 to TRBJ2-1; TRBD2 matches 11 bases. This CDR3 comprises 16 residues. Germline V gene sequence: CDR1 SGHAT, CDR2 FQDESV (reference sequence). The V and J ends lost 1 base and 8 bases, in that order; junction bases with no gene match: 7. The CDR3: CASSLEPLAGGYEQFF. CDR3 sequence (DNA): TGTGCCAGCAGCTTAGAACCCCTAGCGGGGGGTTATGAGCAGTTCTTC.

This sequence joins TRBV27 and TRBJ2-1; 11 bases line up with TRBD2. V trimming: 9 bases; J trimming: 8 bases; junction bases outside the gene matches: 12. The CDR3 length is 15 residues. Germline CDR1 MNHEY, CDR2 SMNVEV (reference sequence). CDR3 bases: TGTGCCAGTACAGATAGCGGGAGGGCCCTCTATGAGCAGTTCTTC. Encoded protein: CASTDSGRALYEQFF.

This clone was observed a single time. The chain combines TRBV19 with TRBJ1-2, with 9 bases lining up with TRBD1. Germline V CDR1 and CDR2: LNHDA, SQIVND (reference sequence). After removal of 5 bases from V and 6 bases from J, the junction contained 4 bases not matched to a gene. The CDR3 is made up of 13 amino acids. CDR3 sequence reads: CASSGQGSDGYTF. Written as DNA, the CDR3 is TGTGCCAGTAGTGGACAGGGGTCGGATGGCTACACCTTC.

The J gene is TRBJ2-3, the V gene TRBV7-2, with 8 bases identical to TRBD1. The ends lost 6 bases at V and 3 bases at J; junction bases unmatched: 5. In germline, CDR1 is SGHTA, CDR2 FQGNSA. There are 14 residues in the CDR3. The CDR3 here is CASRIQGVTDTQYF. CDR3 sequence (DNA): TGTGCCAGCAGGATACAGGGGGTAACAGATACGCAGTATTTT.

The chain couples TRBV18 to TRBJ1-1; the D is unclear. Per germline, CDR1 KGHSH and CDR2 LQKENI. This CDR3 contains 14 residues. V lost 4 bases, J lost 1 base, and 10 bases lay in between. CDR3 nucleotide sequence: TGTGCCAGCTCACACCTGGACTCGAACACTGAAGCTTTCTTT. This sequence encodes CASSHLDSNTEAFF.

The genes are TRBV7-9 and TRBJ2-7; TRBD1 might be the D (6 bases). V was pared by 4 bases and J by 5 bases, with 18 bases between. The CDR3 extends over 15 amino acids. Per germline, CDR1 SEHNR and CDR2 FQNEAQ (reference sequence). CDR3 loop: CASSSGTPGFHEQYF. In DNA, the CDR3 is TGTGCCAGCAGCTCCGGGACACCGGGCTTCCACGAGCAGTACTTC.

The rearrangement links TRBV19 to TRBJ2-3, with TRBD2 matching over 7 bases. Per germline, CDR1 LNHDA and CDR2 SQIVND (reference sequence). The CDR3 spans 15 residues. The ends lost 1 base at V and 3 bases at J; junction bases unmatched: 4. The CDR3 loop reads CASSIGEGGTDTQYF. CDR3 DNA: TGTGCCAGTAGTATAGGGGAGGGAGGAACAGATACGCAGTATTTT.

The chain employs TRBV27 and TRBJ2-7; D possibly corresponds to TRBD1 (6 bases). This CDR3 spans 14 amino acids. The V and J ends lost 3 bases and 5 bases respectively, with 14 bases between them. Germline V CDR1 and CDR2: MNHEY, SMNVEV (reference sequence). Written as DNA, the CDR3 is TGTGCCAGCAGTTTTCTGGGGGCCGGTAACGAGCAGTACTTC. As protein: CASSFLGAGNEQYF.

CDR3 sequence (DNA): TGTGCCAGCAGCATAGGGCCAAAAGGACAGAAATCCTACGAGCAGTACTTC. It encodes CASSIGPKGQKSYEQYF. The chain employs TRBV7-2 and TRBJ2-7, with D possibly being TRBD1 (6 bases). The CDR3 is 17 amino acids. Trimming stripped 5 bases from V and 1 base from J, with 21 bases between. The germline CDR1 and CDR2 sequences are SGHTA and FQGNSA.

This clone was found once. The V call is TRBV5-1, the J call TRBJ2-7, with D perhaps matching TRBD2 (5 bases). The CDR3 is made up of 14 amino acids. The germline V and J ends were trimmed by 4 bases and 0 bases, with 11 bases remaining between them. Germline V gene data show CDR1 as SGHRS and CDR2 as YFSETQ. In DNA, the CDR3 is TGCGCCAGCAGCCCAGCGGTGAGCTCCTACGAGCAGTACTTC. Amino acids: CASSPAVSSYEQYF. The full variable domain, with the rest looked up from reference TRBV5-1 and TRBJ2-7, is KAGVTQTPRYLIKTRGQQVTLSCSPISGHRSVSWYQQTPGQGLQFLFEYFSETQRNKGNFPGRFSGRQFSNSRSEMNVSTLELGDSALYLCASSPAVSSYEQYFGPGTRLTVT.

Here the CDR3 DNA reads TGTGCCAGTAGTACTAAGCGGGGAGAAGTCGGGGAGCTGTTTTTT. Amino acid sequence: CASSTKRGEVGELFF. V gene TRBV19 combines with J gene TRBJ2-2; 7 nucleotides line up with TRBD2. Germline trimming cut 4 bases from V and 7 bases from J; bases unmatched to any gene: 9. The CDR3 runs to 15 residues. Germline lookup yields CDR1 LNHDA and CDR2 SQIVND (reference sequence).

V usage is TRBV5-1 and J usage is TRBJ1-2, with TRBD1 as a possible D gene (6 bases). Trimming pared 1 base from V and 3 bases from J, leaving 7 bases between. Germline CDR1 is SGHRS and CDR2 is YFSETQ. The CDR3 consists of 13 residues. CDR3 loop: CASSLWTDYGYTF. The CDR3 DNA sequence: TGCGCCAGCAGCTTGTGGACAGACTATGGCTACACCTTC.

The chain is built from TRBV27 and TRBJ2-3, with D possibly matching TRBD1 (5 bases). The CDR3 contains 14 residues. Trimming removed 6 bases at V and 3 bases at J, with 13 bases between. The germline CDR1 and CDR2 sequences are MNHEY and SMNVEV (reference sequence). The CDR3 loop reads CASRPRVPTDTQYF. For the CDR3, the DNA is TGTGCCAGCAGGCCCAGGGTTCCTACAGATACGCAGTATTTT.

The chain links TRBV6-1 to TRBJ2-1, with 9 nucleotides matching TRBD1. Germline V gives CDR1 MNHNS, CDR2 SASEGT. The CDR3 totals 14 residues. The trim removed 8 bases at V and 7 bases at J, leaving 9 bases unmatched. The CDR3 DNA sequence: TGTGCCAGCTCAAGGGACAGGGCTGGGAATGAGCAGTTCTTC. It specifies CASSRDRAGNEQFF.

This chain links TRBV14 with TRBJ2-3; 12 bases line up with TRBD2. CDR3 size: 16 residues. V lost 4 bases, J lost 5 bases, and 7 bases stayed unmatched. CDR1 and CDR2 (germline): SGHDN, FVKESK. The CDR3, as DNA: TGTGCCAGCAGCCGAATACCGGGACTAGCGGGAGATACGCAGTATTTT. This sequence encodes CASSRIPGLAGDTQYF.

The chain is built from TRBV28 and TRBJ2-2; TRBD1 matches at 10 bases. The CDR3 sequence is 17 residues long. Germline CDR1 reads MDHEN; CDR2 reads SYDVKM. J was trimmed by 0 bases and V by 3 bases; bases with no gene match: 4. CDR3 sequence: CASSFRDRGPNTGELFF. CDR3 DNA: TGTGCCAGCAGTTTTCGCGACAGGGGGCCGAACACCGGGGAGCTGTTTTTT.

V and J are TRBV4-1 and TRBJ2-7, with TRBD2 matching 9 bases. V gave up 0 bases and J gave up 2 bases; unmatched junction bases: 8. The CDR3 extends over 17 amino acids. CDR1 MGHRA and CDR2 YSYEKL come from the germline V gene. The CDR3 sequence is CASSQDDGIAGAYEQYF. The CDR3 DNA reads as TGCGCCAGCAGCCAAGACGACGGGATAGCGGGAGCCTACGAGCAGTACTTC.

The chain couples TRBV5-1 to TRBJ2-7; tentative D call: TRBD2 (5 bases). This CDR3 is built from 14 residues. Per germline, CDR1 SGHRS and CDR2 YFSETQ. The V gene lost 2 bases and the J gene lost 5 bases, with 14 bases spanning the gap. In nucleotides, the CDR3 is TGCGCCAGCAGCTTTGGACGGGATGACAACGAGCAGTACTTC. Translation gives CASSFGRDDNEQYF.

The chain combines TRBV7-2 with TRBJ2-7, with 9 bases that match TRBD1. V lost 5 bases to trimming and J lost 5 bases; unmatched junction nucleotides: 7. CDR1 is SGHTA, CDR2 FQGNSA, per germline. The CDR3 is 14 amino acids. CDR3 sequence reads: CASSTWTGDHEQYF. In DNA, the CDR3 is TGTGCCAGCAGCACTTGGACAGGGGACCACGAGCAGTACTTC.

V and J are TRBV7-9 and TRBJ2-7; tentative D call: TRBD2 (7 bases). CDR1 and CDR2 (germline): SEHNR, FQNEAQ (reference sequence). The CDR3 length is 14 residues. Deletions cut 5 bases from V and 3 bases from J, with 14 bases between. CDR3 region: CASSRGGTDYEQYF. Here the CDR3 DNA reads TGTGCCAGCAGCAGGGGGGGGACTGACTACGAGCAGTACTTC.

The CDR3 nucleotides read TGTGCCAGCAGCTTAGGTGACAGTGGATCAGATACGCAGTATTTT. It yields the protein CASSLGDSGSDTQYF. The V and J genes are TRBV7-2 and TRBJ2-3; tentative D call: TRBD1 (5 bases). From germline, CDR1 is SGHTA and CDR2 FQGNSA. The CDR3 runs 15 residues. The V gene lost 1 base and the J gene lost 4 bases, with 12 bases spanning the gap.

V gene TRBV18 combines with J gene TRBJ1-1, with TRBD1 as a possible D gene (6 bases). Germline V lookup: CDR1 KGHSH, CDR2 LQKENI. CDR3 length: 17 residues. Deletions cut 3 bases from V and 1 base from J, with 18 bases between. The CDR3 region is CASSPFLPGQSNTEAFF. The CDR3 DNA sequence: TGTGCCAGCTCACCGTTCCTGCCTGGACAGTCGAACACTGAAGCTTTCTTT.

This clone has just one count. The gene calls are TRBV27 and TRBJ2-7; 11 nucleotides line up with TRBD2. J gave up 7 bases and V 6 bases, and 11 bases lay outside the gene matches. Germline CDR1 MNHEY, CDR2 SMNVEV (reference sequence). The CDR3 extends over 15 amino acids. The CDR3 loop reads CASSFIAGGPGEQYF. CDR3 sequence (DNA): TGTGCCAGCAGCTTCATAGCGGGAGGGCCGGGTGAGCAGTACTTC.

J is TRBJ2-3 and V is TRBV7-2, with D possibly TRBD1 on 5 matching bases. V lost 4 bases and J lost 4, with 6 bases in between. CDR1 is SGHTA, CDR2 FQGNSA, per germline. The CDR3 extends over 12 amino acids. CDR3: CASSSRADTQYF. The CDR3, as DNA: TGTGCCAGCAGCTCCAGGGCAGATACGCAGTATTTT.

This clone was detected a few times. This chain joins TRBV19 and TRBJ1-2; a weak D match, TRBD1 (5 bases). CDR3 size: 14 residues. CDR1 and CDR2 (germline): LNHDA, SQIVND (reference sequence). Trimming left V 5 bases short and J 2 bases short, with 12 bases between. In nucleotides, the CDR3 is TGTGCCAGTAGTCCTGAGGGGAGGAACTATGGCTACACCTTC. It translates to CASSPEGRNYGYTF.

This chain uses TRBV23-1 with TRBJ2-1; 15 bases map to TRBD2. TRBV23-1 is annotated as an ORF whose role is uncertain. This CDR3 comprises 19 residues. The V segment lost 4 bases and the J segment 0 bases; nucleotides outside the gene matches: 7. DNA for the CDR3: TGCGCCAGCAGTCCCCGGGGACTAGCGGGAGGAAGCTCCTACAATGAGCAGTTCTTC. It is translated as CASSPRGLAGGSSYNEQFF.

V gene TRBV28 combines with J gene TRBJ2-1; a possible D gene is TRBD1 (6 bases). CDR1 and CDR2 (germline): MDHEN, SYDVKM. V was clipped by 2 bases and J by 13 bases, with 15 bases between them. The CDR3 is made up of 13 amino acids. DNA of the CDR3: TGTGCCAGCAGTTTACCCACTGGACAGACTCAGTTCTTC. It translates to CASSLPTGQTQFF.

V usage is TRBV5-4 and J usage is TRBJ2-5, with D maybe TRBD1 (5 bases). V lost 4 bases and J lost 0, with 10 bases in between. This CDR3 is 14 amino acids long. Germline V gene lookup returns CDR1 SGHNT and CDR2 YYREEE (reference sequence). The CDR3 nucleotides read TGTGCCAGCAGCATACAGGCTAACCAAGAGACCCAGTACTTC. Translating it yields CASSIQANQETQYF. Complete variable domain (other parts from reference TRBV5-4 and TRBJ2-5): ETGVTQSPTHLIKTRGQQVTLRCSSQSGHNTVSWYQQALGQGPQFIFQYYREEENGRGNFPPRFSGLQFPNYSSELNVNALELDDSALYLCASSIQANQETQYFGPGTRLLVL.